Detailed here is one TCR beta chain. The data belong to a study of OX40 agonist ivuxolimab in advanced cancers. The table came from immunoSEQ multiplex PCR; TCRdb's copy has only in-frame clones and leaves some out. The sample lists 150,000 to 170,000 clones; 94% were seen once. The CDR3 length is 16 residues. The ends were cut back, 0 bases at V and 2 bases at J, with 14 bases in the middle. The germline CDR1 and CDR2 sequences are LGHNA and YSLEER. This chain joins TRBV4-3 and TRBJ2-7, with D hard to call. The receptor was derived from an adult with an advanced solid tumor such as melanoma, head and neck, liver or kidney cancer. Sample: CD4+ or CD8+ T cells sorted from blood, taken in a trial of the OX40 agonist ivuxolimab. CDR3 nucleotides: TGCGCCAGCAGCCAAGATGCGACTGGACCTGCCTACGAGCAGTACTTC. Protein product: CASSQDATGPAYEQYF.